This T cell receptor beta chain was observed in a study of blood T cell repertoires in COVID-19. For the study at large: The cDNA or gDNA used as material had been derived from T cells, B-cell-depleted T cells, or PBMCs.

The repertoire was sequenced with immunoSEQ multiplex PCR; TCRdb's copy has only in-frame clones and lacks some. The table records about 97,000 clones, approximately 84% of them present only once. This CDR3 contains 15 residues. The ends were cut back, 3 bases at V and 2 bases at J, with 13 bases in the middle. Germline CDR1 and CDR2: LNHDA and SQIVND (reference sequence). The TCR was taken from a man aged 40-55 years with active or convalescent COVID-19. Sequenced input: peripheral blood. The rearrangement joins TRBV19 to TRBJ1-2, with D possibly matching TRBD1 (6 bases). CDR3 nucleotide sequence: TGTGCCAGTAGTATCGGTCCAGGGGAAAACTATGGCTACACCTTC. Its protein product is CASSIGPGENYGYTF.